This is a list of T cell receptor beta chains from one sample in a study of blood T cell repertoires in COVID-19. Profiling relied on immunoSEQ multiplex PCR, and the TCRdb table lists in-frame clones only, not all of them. This table has approximately 250,000 clones, approximately 90% appearing once. Source material: PBMCs or T cells enriched from blood (not recorded which). The receptors stem from a woman aged 60-75 years in a cohort exposed to, infected with or recovered from COVID-19 (not recorded which). Each CDR3 is given with its conserved first and last residue. D genes are given only for firm matches.

D gene: -
V gene: TRBV23-1
J gene: TRBJ1-5
CDR3 protein: CASSQSSVLEPQHF

D gene: -
V gene: TRBV5-4
J gene: TRBJ2-1
CDR3 protein: CASSLTASNYNEQFF

D gene: -
V gene: TRBV27
J gene: TRBJ2-7
CDR3 protein: CASSPLGGPQQSYEQYF

D gene: TRBD1
V gene: TRBV27
J gene: TRBJ1-2
CDR3 protein: CASREVQGASGYTF

D gene: -
V gene: TRBV18
J gene: TRBJ1-1
CDR3 protein: CASSPRGGPEAFF

D gene: TRBD1
V gene: TRBV18
J gene: TRBJ1-6
CDR3 protein: CASSDRENSPLHF

D gene: -
V gene: TRBV6-6
J gene: TRBJ1-5
CDR3 protein: CASSYSFIQPQHF

D gene: TRBD1
V gene: TRBV7-9
J gene: TRBJ1-1
CDR3 protein: CASSLVAGGATEAFF

D gene: -
V gene: TRBV27
J gene: TRBJ2-3
CDR3 protein: CASSFPGHGTQYF

D gene: TRBD2
V gene: TRBV7-2
J gene: TRBJ2-1
CDR3 protein: CASSLVAGLAGNEQFF

D gene: -
V gene: TRBV19
J gene: TRBJ1-2
CDR3 protein: CASSATTAEANYGYTF

D gene: -
V gene: TRBV27
J gene: TRBJ1-5
CDR3 protein: CASSLTPGLTSRSQHF

D gene: TRBD2
V gene: TRBV19
J gene: TRBJ2-3
CDR3 protein: CASSLTSGPWVTQYF

D gene: -
V gene: TRBV2
J gene: TRBJ1-2
CDR3 protein: CASSESPAGVYGYTF

D gene: -
V gene: TRBV2
J gene: TRBJ2-7
CDR3 protein: CASSSPPPYEQYF

D gene: -
V gene: TRBV9
J gene: TRBJ1-6
CDR3 protein: CASSVRERGSPLHF

D gene: TRBD1
V gene: TRBV28
J gene: TRBJ2-3
CDR3 protein: CASSFDRGRTDTQYF

D gene: TRBD2
V gene: TRBV4-3
J gene: TRBJ2-1
CDR3 protein: CASSRTSGTSGSEQFF

D gene: TRBD2
V gene: TRBV27
J gene: TRBJ2-5
CDR3 protein: CASSSLGLGLQETQYF

D gene: -
V gene: TRBV28
J gene: TRBJ2-1
CDR3 protein: CASSLVRNEQFF

D gene: TRBD1
V gene: TRBV24-1
J gene: TRBJ2-7
CDR3 protein: CATSDAGQGGEQYF

D gene: TRBD1
V gene: TRBV28
J gene: TRBJ2-1
CDR3 protein: CASSGYRGYNEQFF

D gene: TRBD2
V gene: TRBV19
J gene: TRBJ2-2
CDR3 protein: CASRLGLKDGELFF

D gene: -
V gene: TRBV2
J gene: TRBJ2-7
CDR3 protein: CASSPLAIWVSNEQYF

D gene: TRBD1
V gene: TRBV24-1
J gene: TRBJ1-5
CDR3 protein: CATSDGSGGNQPQHF

D gene: -
V gene: TRBV12-3/TRBV12-4
J gene: TRBJ2-7
CDR3 protein: CASSQLLAYEQYF

D gene: -
V gene: TRBV28
J gene: TRBJ2-1
CDR3 protein: CASSLLTGSYNEQFF

D gene: TRBD1
V gene: TRBV19
J gene: TRBJ2-3
CDR3 protein: CASSTGTGGTDTQYF

D gene: -
V gene: TRBV27
J gene: TRBJ2-2
CDR3 protein: CASSLRPNTGELFF

D gene: TRBD1
V gene: TRBV30
J gene: TRBJ2-2
CDR3 protein: CAWSVYRTGVNTGELFF

D gene: TRBD1
V gene: TRBV7-9
J gene: TRBJ2-7
CDR3 protein: CASSLEGTGVDEQYF

D gene: -
V gene: TRBV2
J gene: TRBJ2-1
CDR3 protein: CASSVRGRQGNEQFF

D gene: TRBD1
V gene: TRBV28
J gene: TRBJ1-1
CDR3 protein: CASSPRQGLNTEAFF

D gene: TRBD2
V gene: TRBV7-3
J gene: TRBJ2-1
CDR3 protein: CASSLNAGTSDRFF

D gene: TRBD1
V gene: TRBV6-5
J gene: TRBJ2-7
CDR3 protein: CASSRGGERSYEQYF

D gene: TRBD1
V gene: TRBV4-1
J gene: TRBJ2-7
CDR3 protein: CASSQVDRDTKNEQYF

D gene: -
V gene: TRBV28
J gene: TRBJ1-2
CDR3 protein: CASSLWQYGYTF

D gene: -
V gene: TRBV6-1
J gene: TRBJ2-7
CDR3 protein: CASSELEAYEQYF

D gene: -
V gene: TRBV28
J gene: TRBJ1-2
CDR3 protein: CASSLMGSYGYTF

D gene: -
V gene: TRBV14
J gene: TRBJ2-1
CDR3 protein: CASSQEGGEQFF